The source of this TCR beta chain is a study of T cell repertoires in cytomegalovirus infection. Study overall: Newly reported HLA-C-restricted and thoroughly characterized HLA-B-restricted CMV epitopes were employed. Public TCR beta signatures provided an indication of both CMV infection and a matching HLA type. General study results and limits: What dominated the ex vivo response were HLA-C-restricted CMV-specific TCR beta clonotypes.

Germline CDR1 and CDR2: SNHLY and FYNNEI. This CDR3 contains 16 residues. V was pared by 7 bases and J by 0 bases, with 16 bases between. On this clonotype itself: The antigen remains unidentified.

TCRdb processed the reads anew with MiXCR; each CDR3 protein has one entry. This sample yields hundreds of thousands of distinct CDR3 sequences, of which approximately 32% are seen a single time; approximately 20% belongs to the top ten. The sequence derives from a human donor in good health (CMV status not recorded). Some clones in this sample may be carry-over from other donors' samples. The material was cultured PBMCs, obtained from culture after CMV antigen stimulation. The genes are TRBV2 and TRBJ1-5; maybe TRBD1 (5 bases). The CDR3, as DNA: TGTGCCAGCACCCAAGAAGGACACCTTAGCAATCAGCCCCAGCATTTT. Protein: CASTQEGHLSNQPQHF.